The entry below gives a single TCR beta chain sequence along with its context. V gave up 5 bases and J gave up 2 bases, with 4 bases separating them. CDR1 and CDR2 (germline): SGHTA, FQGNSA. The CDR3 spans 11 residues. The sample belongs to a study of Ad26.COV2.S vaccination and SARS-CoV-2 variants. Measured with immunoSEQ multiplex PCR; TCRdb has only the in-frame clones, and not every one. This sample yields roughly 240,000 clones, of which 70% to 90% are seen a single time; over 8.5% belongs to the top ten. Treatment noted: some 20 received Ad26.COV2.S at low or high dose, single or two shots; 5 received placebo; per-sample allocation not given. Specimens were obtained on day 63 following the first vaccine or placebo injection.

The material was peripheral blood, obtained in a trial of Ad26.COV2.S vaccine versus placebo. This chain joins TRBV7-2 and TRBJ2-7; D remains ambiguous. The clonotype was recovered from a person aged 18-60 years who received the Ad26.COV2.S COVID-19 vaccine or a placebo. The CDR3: CASSNTYEQYF. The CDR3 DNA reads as TGTGCCAGCAGCAACACCTACGAGCAGTACTTC.